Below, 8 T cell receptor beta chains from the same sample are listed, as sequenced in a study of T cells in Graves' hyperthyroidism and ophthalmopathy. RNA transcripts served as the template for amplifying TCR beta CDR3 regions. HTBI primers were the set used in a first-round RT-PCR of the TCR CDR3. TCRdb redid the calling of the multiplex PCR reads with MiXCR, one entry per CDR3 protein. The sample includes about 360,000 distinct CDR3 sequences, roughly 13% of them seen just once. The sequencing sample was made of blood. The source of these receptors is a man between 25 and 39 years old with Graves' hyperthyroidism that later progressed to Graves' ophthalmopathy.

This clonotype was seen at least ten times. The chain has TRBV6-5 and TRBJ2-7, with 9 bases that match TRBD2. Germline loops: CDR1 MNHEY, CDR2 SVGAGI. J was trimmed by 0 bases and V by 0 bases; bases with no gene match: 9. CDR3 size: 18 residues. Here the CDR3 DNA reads TGTGCCAGCAGTTACTCGAGCGGCGGGCGGGGGGGCTCCTACGAGCAGTACTTC. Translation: CASSYSSGGRGGSYEQYF.

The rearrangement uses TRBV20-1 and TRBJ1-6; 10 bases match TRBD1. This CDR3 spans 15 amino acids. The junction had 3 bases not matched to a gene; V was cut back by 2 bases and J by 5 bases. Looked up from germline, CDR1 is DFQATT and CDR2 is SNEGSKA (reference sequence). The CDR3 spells CSARRQGANNSPLHF. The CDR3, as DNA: TGCAGTGCTAGACGACAGGGGGCAAATAATTCACCCCTCCACTTT.

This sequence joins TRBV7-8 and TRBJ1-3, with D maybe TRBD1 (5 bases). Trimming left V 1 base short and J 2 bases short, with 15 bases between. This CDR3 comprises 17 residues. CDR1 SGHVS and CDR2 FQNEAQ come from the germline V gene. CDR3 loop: CASSLVGGLGAGNTIYF. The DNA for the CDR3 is TGTGCCAGCAGCTTAGTGGGCGGGTTGGGGGCTGGAAACACCATATATTTT.

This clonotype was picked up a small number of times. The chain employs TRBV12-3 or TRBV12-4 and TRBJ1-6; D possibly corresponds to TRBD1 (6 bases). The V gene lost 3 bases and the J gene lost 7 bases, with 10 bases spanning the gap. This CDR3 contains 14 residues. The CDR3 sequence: CASSLIGGNSPLHF. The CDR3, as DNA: TGTGCCAGCAGTTTGATAGGGGGGAATTCACCCCTCCACTTT.

CDR3 protein: CASSPPGLASYEQYF. DNA of the CDR3: TGTGCCAGCAGTCCCCCGGGACTAGCTTCCTACGAGCAGTACTTC. The J gene is TRBJ2-7, the V gene TRBV7-9, with 9 bases matching TRBD2. CDR3 size: 15 residues. Trimming at V came to 6 bases and at J to 1 base, leaving 7 bases not matched to a gene. In germline, CDR1 is SEHNR, CDR2 FQNEAQ (reference sequence).

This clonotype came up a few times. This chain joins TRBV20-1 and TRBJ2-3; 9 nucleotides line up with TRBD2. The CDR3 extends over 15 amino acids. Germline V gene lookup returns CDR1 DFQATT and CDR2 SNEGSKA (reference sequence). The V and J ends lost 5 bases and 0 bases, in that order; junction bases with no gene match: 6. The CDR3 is CSADTAGGSTDTQYF. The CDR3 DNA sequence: TGCAGTGCTGACACGGCGGGGGGGAGCACAGATACGCAGTATTTT.

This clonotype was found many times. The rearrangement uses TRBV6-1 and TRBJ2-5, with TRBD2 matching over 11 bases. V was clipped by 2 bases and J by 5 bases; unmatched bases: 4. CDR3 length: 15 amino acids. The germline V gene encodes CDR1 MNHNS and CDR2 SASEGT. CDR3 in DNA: TGTGCCAGCAGTGAACTAGCGGGGGGCGGGGAGACCCAGTACTTC. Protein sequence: CASSELAGGGETQYF.

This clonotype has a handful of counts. The CDR3: CASSQLIGQLSSNYGYTF. Here the CDR3 DNA reads TGCGCCAGCAGCCAGCTAATTGGACAGCTATCATCTAACTATGGCTACACCTTC. This chain uses TRBV4-1 with TRBJ1-2, with a possible D match to TRBD1 (6 bases). The germline V gene encodes CDR1 MGHRA and CDR2 YSYEKL. The CDR3 loop spans 18 amino acids. Between the trimmed V and J ends, which lost 3 bases and 0 bases, there was a span of 20 bases.